Reported below is one TCR beta chain. Its antigen is not identified. This sample stems from a study of cytomegalovirus exposure and HLA in healthy donors. General observations from the study: CMV serostatus alone was available as immune exposure information.

The germline CDR1 and CDR2 sequences are MNHNY and SVGAGI (reference sequence). Losses at the gene ends were 2 bases for V and 14 bases for J; bases not matched to a gene: 9. CDR3 length equals 14 residues. The PCR had 60 Vbeta and 13 Jbeta primers. Method: immunoSEQ multiplex PCR; TCRdb's copy keeps in-frame clones and lacks some. This table holds about 110,000 clones, around four fifths found once. The V gene is TRBV6-6, the J gene TRBJ1-4, with TRBD1 matching over 9 bases. The sequenced sample consisted of PBMCs. This TCR was sampled from a man aged 45-60 years in good health and CMV-seronegative. The CDR3 here is CASSYRQGGEGLFF. Here the CDR3 DNA reads TGTGCCAGCAGTTACCGACAGGGGGGGGAAGGGCTGTTTTTT.